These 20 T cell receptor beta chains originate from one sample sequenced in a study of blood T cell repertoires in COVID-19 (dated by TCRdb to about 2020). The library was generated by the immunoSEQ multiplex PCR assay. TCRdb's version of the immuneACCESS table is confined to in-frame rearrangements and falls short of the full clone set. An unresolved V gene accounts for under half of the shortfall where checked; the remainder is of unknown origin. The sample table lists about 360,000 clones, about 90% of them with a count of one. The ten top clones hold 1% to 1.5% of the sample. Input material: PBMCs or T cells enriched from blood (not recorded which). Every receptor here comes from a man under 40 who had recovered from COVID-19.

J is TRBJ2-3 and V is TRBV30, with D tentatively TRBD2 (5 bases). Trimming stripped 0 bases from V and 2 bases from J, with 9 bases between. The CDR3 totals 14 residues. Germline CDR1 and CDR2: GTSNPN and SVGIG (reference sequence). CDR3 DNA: TGTGCCTGGAGTGTCAGACTATCCACAGATACGCAGTATTTT. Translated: CAWSVRLSTDTQYF. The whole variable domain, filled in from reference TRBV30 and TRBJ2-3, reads SQTIHQWPATLVQPVGSPLSLECTVEGTSNPNLYWYRQAAGRGLQLLFYSVGIGQISSEVPQNLSASRPQDRQFILSSKKLLLSDSGFYLCAWSVRLSTDTQYFGPGTRLTVL.

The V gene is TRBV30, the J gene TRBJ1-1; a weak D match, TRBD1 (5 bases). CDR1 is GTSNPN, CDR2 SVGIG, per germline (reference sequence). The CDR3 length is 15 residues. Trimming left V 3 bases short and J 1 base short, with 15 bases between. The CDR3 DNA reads TGTGCCTGGAGCCCGTTAACAGGATCGAACACTGAAGCTTTCTTT. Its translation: CAWSPLTGSNTEAFF.

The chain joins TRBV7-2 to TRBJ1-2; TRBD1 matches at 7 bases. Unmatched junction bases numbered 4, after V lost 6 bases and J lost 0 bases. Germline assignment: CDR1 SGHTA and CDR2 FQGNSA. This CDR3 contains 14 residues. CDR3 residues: CASSSTGTNYGYTF. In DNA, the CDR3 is TGTGCCAGCAGTTCGACAGGGACTAACTATGGCTACACCTTC. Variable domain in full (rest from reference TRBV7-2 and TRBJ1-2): GAGVSQSPSNKVTEKGKDVELRCDPISGHTALYWYRQSLGQGLEFLIYFQGNSAPDKSGLPSDRFSAERTGGSVSTLTIQRTQQEDSAVYLCASSSTGTNYGYTFGSGTRLTVV.

The CDR3 nucleotides read TGCAGCGTTGGTTTATGGTCTGCCCGTCAGACCTACGAGCAGTACTTC. Translating it yields CSVGLWSARQTYEQYF. This chain joins TRBV29-1 and TRBJ2-7; D remains unclear. Germline V gene lookup returns CDR1 SQVTM and CDR2 ANQGSEA. V gave up 4 bases and J gave up 2 bases, with 21 bases separating them. This CDR3 has 16 residues.

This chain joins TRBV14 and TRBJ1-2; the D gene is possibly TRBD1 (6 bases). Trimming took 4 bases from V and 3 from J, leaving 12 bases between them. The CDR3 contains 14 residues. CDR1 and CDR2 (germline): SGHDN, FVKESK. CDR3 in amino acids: CASSPLGQYYGYTF. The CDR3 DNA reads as TGTGCCAGCAGCCCACTTGGACAGTACTATGGCTACACCTTC.

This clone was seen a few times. The CDR3 DNA reads as TGTGCCTGGAGTGTAACGGAGCCTGTTACCAAGCCCCAGCATTTT. This gives the protein CAWSVTEPVTKPQHF. This chain links TRBV30 with TRBJ1-5, with unresolved D. The ends were cut back, 0 bases at V and 8 bases at J, with 17 bases in the middle. Germline values: CDR1 GTSNPN, CDR2 SVGIG (reference sequence). The CDR3 consists of 15 residues.

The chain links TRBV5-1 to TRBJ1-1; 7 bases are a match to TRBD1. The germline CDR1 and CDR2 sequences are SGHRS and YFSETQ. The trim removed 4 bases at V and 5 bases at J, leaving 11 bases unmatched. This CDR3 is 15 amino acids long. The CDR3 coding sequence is TGCGCCAGCAGCGTGACAGGGCAGGGTTGGACTGAAGCTTTCTTT. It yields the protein CASSVTGQGWTEAFF.

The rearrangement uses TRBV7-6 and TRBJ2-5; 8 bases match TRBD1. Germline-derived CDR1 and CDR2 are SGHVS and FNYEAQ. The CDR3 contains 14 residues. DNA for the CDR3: TGTGCGACTACAGCGCAGACAGGGGTAGAGACCCAGTACTTC. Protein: CATTAQTGVETQYF.

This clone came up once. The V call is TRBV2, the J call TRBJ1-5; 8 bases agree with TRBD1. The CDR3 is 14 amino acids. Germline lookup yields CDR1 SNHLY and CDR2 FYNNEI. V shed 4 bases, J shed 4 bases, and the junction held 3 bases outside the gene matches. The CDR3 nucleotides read TGTGCCAGCAGTGGGACAGGGCAAAATCAGCCCCAGCATTTT. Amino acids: CASSGTGQNQPQHF. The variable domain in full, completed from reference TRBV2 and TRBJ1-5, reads EPEVTQTPSHQVTQMGQEVILRCVPISNHLYFYWYRQILGQKVEFLVSFYNNEISEKSEIFDDQFSVERPDGSNFTLKIRSTKLEDSAMYFCASSGTGQNQPQHFGDGTRLSIL.

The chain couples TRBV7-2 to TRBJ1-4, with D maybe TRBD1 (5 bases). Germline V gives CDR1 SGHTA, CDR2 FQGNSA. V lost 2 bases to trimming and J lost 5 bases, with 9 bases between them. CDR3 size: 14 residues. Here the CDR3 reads CASSLIQVNEKLFF. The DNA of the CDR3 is TGTGCCAGCAGCTTAATACAGGTCAATGAAAAACTGTTTTTT.

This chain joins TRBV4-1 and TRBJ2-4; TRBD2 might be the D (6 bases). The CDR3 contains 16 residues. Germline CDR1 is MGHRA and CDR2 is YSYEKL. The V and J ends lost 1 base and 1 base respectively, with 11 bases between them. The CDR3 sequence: CASSQVGRGAKNIQYF. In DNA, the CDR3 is TGCGCCAGCAGCCAAGTCGGCCGGGGGGCCAAAAACATTCAGTACTTC.

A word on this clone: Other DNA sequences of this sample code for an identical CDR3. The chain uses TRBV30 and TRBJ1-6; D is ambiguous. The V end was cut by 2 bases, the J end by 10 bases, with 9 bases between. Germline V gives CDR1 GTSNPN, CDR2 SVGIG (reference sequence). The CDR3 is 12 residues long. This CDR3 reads CAWSPGRSPLHF. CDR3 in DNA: TGTGCCTGGAGTCCGGGGAGATCACCCCTCCACTTT.

The CDR3 coding sequence is TGTGCCAGCAGCCCTACAGATAGCAATCAGCCCCAGCATTTT. Amino acids: CASSPTDSNQPQHF. The chain carries TRBV7-9 and TRBJ1-5, with D uncertain. Germline-derived CDR1 and CDR2 are SEHNR and FQNEAQ (reference sequence). There are 14 residues in the CDR3. V was trimmed by 5 bases and J by 0 bases, leaving 8 bases between them.

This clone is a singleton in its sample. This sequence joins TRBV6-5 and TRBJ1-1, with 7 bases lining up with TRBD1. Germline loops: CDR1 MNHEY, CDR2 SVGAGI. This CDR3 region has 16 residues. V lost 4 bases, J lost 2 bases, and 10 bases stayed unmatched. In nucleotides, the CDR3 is TGTGCCAGCAGTTCGAGGACAGGAGGACTTAACACTGAAGCTTTCTTT. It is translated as CASSSRTGGLNTEAFF.

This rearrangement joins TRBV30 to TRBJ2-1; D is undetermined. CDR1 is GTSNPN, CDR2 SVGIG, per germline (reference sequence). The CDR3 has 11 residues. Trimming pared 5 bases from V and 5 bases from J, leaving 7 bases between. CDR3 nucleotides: TGTGCCTGGGTTCGGGACAATGAGCAGTTCTTC. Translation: CAWVRDNEQFF. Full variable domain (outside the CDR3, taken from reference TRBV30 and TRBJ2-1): SQTIHQWPATLVQPVGSPLSLECTVEGTSNPNLYWYRQAAGRGLQLLFYSVGIGQISSEVPQNLSASRPQDRQFILSSKKLLLSDSGFYLCAWVRDNEQFFGPGTRLTVL.

CDR3 bases: TGTGCCAGCAGCTTTTTCGAACGGGACTCTGGAAACACCATATATTTT. Amino acid sequence: CASSFFERDSGNTIYF. The chain uses TRBV5-6 and TRBJ1-3; no firm D call. Between the trimmed V and J ends, which lost 2 bases and 0 bases, there was a span of 12 bases. The V gene's germline CDR1 is SGHDT and CDR2 YYEEEE. The CDR3 covers 16 residues.

CDR3 in DNA: TGTGCCAGCTCCTTATACAGGGATAACACTGAAGCTTTCTTT. Translating gives CASSLYRDNTEAFF. The chain is built from TRBV18 and TRBJ1-1, with D maybe TRBD1 (6 bases). There are 14 residues in the CDR3. Germline CDR1 and CDR2: KGHSH and LQKENI. The V end was cut by 6 bases, the J end by 2 bases, with 13 bases between.

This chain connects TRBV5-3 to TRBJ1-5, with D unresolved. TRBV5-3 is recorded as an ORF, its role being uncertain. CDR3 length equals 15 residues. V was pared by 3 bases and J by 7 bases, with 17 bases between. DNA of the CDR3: TGTGCCAGAAGCTGGGAGCGGGTTGGTTGGCAGCCCCAGCATTTT. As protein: CARSWERVGWQPQHF.

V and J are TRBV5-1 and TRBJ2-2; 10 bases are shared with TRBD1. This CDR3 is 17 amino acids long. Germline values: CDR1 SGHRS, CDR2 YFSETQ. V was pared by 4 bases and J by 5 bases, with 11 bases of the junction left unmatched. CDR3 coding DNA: TGCGCCAGCAGCAGACTCGGGACAGGGGATGTAACCGGGGAGCTGTTTTTT. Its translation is CASSRLGTGDVTGELFF.

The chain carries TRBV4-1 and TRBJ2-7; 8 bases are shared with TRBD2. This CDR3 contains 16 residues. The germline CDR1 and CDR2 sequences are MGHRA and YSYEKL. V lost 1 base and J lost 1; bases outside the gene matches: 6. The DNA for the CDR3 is TGCGCCAGCAGCCAAGCTCGGGGGGGGAGATCCTACGAGCAGTACTTC. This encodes CASSQARGGRSYEQYF.